This section outlines one T cell receptor (beta chain) sequence together with its context. Antigen: not known. These data are taken from a study of long-term antiretroviral therapy in people with HIV. Study-level findings and limits: Repertoire composition at all time points was dominated by clones that had expanded before ART. An increase in diversity followed ART, yet levels stayed below transplant donor controls.

V lost 1 base and J lost 8, with 20 bases in between. CDR1 SEHNR and CDR2 FQNEAQ come from the germline V gene (reference sequence). There are 16 residues in the CDR3. At the survey level, the v3.0 immunoSEQ assay was run. Assay used: immunoSEQ multiplex PCR; TCRdb lists only in-frame clones, some missing. The table lists tens of thousands of clones, approximately 80% of them singletons, with almost 3.5% in the top ten. Material: unsorted PBMCs, obtained 1.9 years after starting antiretroviral therapy. This sequence originates from a woman aged 45 to 65 with HIV. This chain connects TRBV7-9 to TRBJ1-2, with D unclear. The CDR3 DNA is TGTGCCAGCAGCTTAGGGGCCCACCCGGGGAGCGAGGGCTACACCTTC. Protein product: CASSLGAHPGSEGYTF.